The T cell receptor beta chain under discussion was sequenced for a study of shared clonotypes between healthy human individuals. Study-level background: A couple of women and three men aged 18 to 49 made up the donors.

General observations from the study: Generally, estimated richness proved larger in naive subsets than it did in memory subsets.

How the authors handled the data: ImmunoSEQ gave junction-only sequences without quality scores, so filtering differed. Using immunoSEQ multiplex PCR, the repertoire was profiled, and TCRdb retains in-frame clones only, with some absent. From that table come the V and J calls and clone size; the DNA was used to work out D and trimming. The sample lists under 550,000 clones; almost 97% were seen once. The CDR3 sequence is 17 residues long. V lost 5 bases and J lost 0; bases outside the gene matches: 10. Germline V lookup: CDR1 MNHEY, CDR2 SMNVEV (reference sequence). The split of CD4+ cells yielded CD45RA+ naive and CD45RA-negative memory subsets. About this clone: The target antigen is unknown.

The sequence was obtained from a woman in her 30s in good health. Sample: naive CD4+ T cells sorted from blood. The subset was: CD45RA+ positively selected. J is TRBJ1-1 and V is TRBV27, with 9 bases matching TRBD1. The CDR3 coding sequence is TGTGCCAGCAGTCCCCGCCCGGACAGGGGCCTGAACACTGAAGCTTTCTTT. Amino acids: CASSPRPDRGLNTEAFF.